These 5 T cell receptor beta chains originate from one sample sequenced in a study of blood T cell repertoires in COVID-19 (dated by TCRdb to 2018 to 2021). The library was generated by the immunoSEQ multiplex PCR assay. This is the immuneACCESS table as TCRdb keeps it, with only in-frame sequences that have V and J called. A part of the clones is gone; compared with another copy, unresolved V genes explain less than half, and the rest is unexplained. The sample profile shows around 300,000 clones; around 85% of them were found once. Of the sample, roughly 9.6% falls within the top ten clones. Source material: peripheral blood. The receptors originated from a woman in her seventies with acute or convalescent COVID-19.

V usage is TRBV19 and J usage is TRBJ2-2, with 9 bases lining up with TRBD1. V was pared by 4 bases and J by 4 bases, with 7 bases of the junction left unmatched. This CDR3 is 16 amino acids long. CDR1 and CDR2 (germline): LNHDA, SQIVND (reference sequence). The CDR3 loop reads CASSNRRQGGTGELFF. The CDR3 DNA is TGTGCCAGTAGTAACCGACGACAGGGGGGCACCGGGGAGCTGTTTTTT. The whole variable domain, filled in from reference TRBV19 and TRBJ2-2, reads DGGITQSPKYLFRKEGQNVTLSCEQNLNHDAMYWYRQDPGQGLRLIYYSQIVNDFQKGDIAEGYSVSREKKESFPLTVTSAQKNPTAFYLCASSNRRQGGTGELFFGEGSRLTVL.

This clone was picked up a small number of times. The J gene is TRBJ1-2, the V gene TRBV20-1; D unresolved. The CDR3 totals 14 residues. V lost 3 bases and J 2 bases, leaving 13 bases between the germline ends. CDR1 DFQATT and CDR2 SNEGSKA come from the germline V gene (reference sequence). CDR3: CSASKVGTNYGYTF. The CDR3 nucleotides read TGCAGTGCTAGTAAGGTGGGCACGAACTATGGCTACACCTTC.

The V gene is TRBV6-6, the J gene TRBJ1-1; no clear D. Germline V CDR1 and CDR2: MNHNY, SVGAGI (reference sequence). The CDR3 length is 12 residues. The V gene lost 4 bases and the J gene lost 7 bases, with 10 bases spanning the gap. The CDR3 region is CASSSWALEAFF. The CDR3 DNA follows: TGTGCCAGCAGTTCCTGGGCCCTTGAAGCTTTCTTT.

The chain uses TRBV7-9 and TRBJ1-2; D perhaps matches TRBD1 (5 bases). Trimming shortened V by 6 bases and J by 4 bases, and 15 bases separated the two germline ends. Germline loops: CDR1 SEHNR, CDR2 FQNEAQ (reference sequence). The CDR3 runs to 14 residues. The CDR3, as DNA: TGTGCCAGCAGTCCAGGAGAAGGGGCCTATGGCTACACCTTC. It encodes CASSPGEGAYGYTF.

The chain has TRBV30 and TRBJ1-5; TRBD1 is a possible D gene (6 bases). V lost 0 bases, J lost 4 bases, and 10 bases lay in between. Germline loops: CDR1 GTSNPN, CDR2 SVGIG (reference sequence). The CDR3 has 14 residues. The CDR3 here is CAWSVGQGNQPQHF. The CDR3 DNA reads TGTGCCTGGAGTGTAGGGCAGGGGAATCAGCCCCAGCATTTT.